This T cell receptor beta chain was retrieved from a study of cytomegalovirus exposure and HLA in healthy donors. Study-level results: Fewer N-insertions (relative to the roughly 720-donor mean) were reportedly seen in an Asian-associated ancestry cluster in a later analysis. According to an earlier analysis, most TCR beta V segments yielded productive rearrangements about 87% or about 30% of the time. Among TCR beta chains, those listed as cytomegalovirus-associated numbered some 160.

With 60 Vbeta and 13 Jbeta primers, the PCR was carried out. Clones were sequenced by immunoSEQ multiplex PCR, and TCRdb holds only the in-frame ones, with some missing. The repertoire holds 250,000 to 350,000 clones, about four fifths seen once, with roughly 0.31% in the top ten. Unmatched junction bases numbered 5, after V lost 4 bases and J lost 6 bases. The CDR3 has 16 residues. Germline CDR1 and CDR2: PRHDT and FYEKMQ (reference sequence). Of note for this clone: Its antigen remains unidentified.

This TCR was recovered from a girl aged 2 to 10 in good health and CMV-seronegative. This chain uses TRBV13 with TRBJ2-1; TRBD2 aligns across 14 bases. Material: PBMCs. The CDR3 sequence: CASSYPGTSGGNEQFF. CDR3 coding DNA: TGTGCCAGCAGCTATCCCGGGACTAGCGGGGGCAATGAGCAGTTCTTC.